These 28 T cell receptor beta chains were all obtained from the same sample, sequenced in a study of T cell clones after liver transplantation. Clones were read by immunoSEQ multiplex PCR, and TCRdb kept only the in-frame ones, dropping some. This sample has 53,000 or so clones, with approximately 88% found just once. Sequencing was performed on CD4+ T cells from blood, taken before liver transplant. The receptors shown here come from a human donor who received a liver transplant.

The chain couples TRBV7-3 to TRBJ2-1, with D maybe TRBD1 (5 bases). The V gene's germline CDR1 is SGHTA and CDR2 FQGTGA. The CDR3 extends over 16 amino acids. V lost 5 bases to trimming and J lost 0 bases, with 14 bases between them. CDR3 sequence: CASSAQADSSYNEQFF. CDR3 DNA sequence: TGTGCCAGCAGCGCCCAAGCAGACAGCTCCTACAATGAGCAGTTCTTC.

V usage is TRBV7-9 and J usage is TRBJ1-4, with D unclear. The CDR3 covers 13 residues. Per germline, CDR1 SEHNR and CDR2 FQNEAQ (reference sequence). V was pared by 1 base and J by 8 bases, with 8 bases between. As DNA, the CDR3 is TGTGCCAGCAGCTTAGACACGGTCGAAAAACTGTTTTTT. It yields the protein CASSLDTVEKLFF.

The genes are TRBV7-2 and TRBJ1-1, with 12 bases identical to TRBD1. The germline CDR1 and CDR2 sequences are SGHTA and FQGNSA. J was trimmed by 4 bases and V by 3 bases; bases with no gene match: 6. This CDR3 has 16 amino acids. This CDR3 reads CASSFLGQGASTEAFF. The CDR3 coding sequence is TGTGCCAGCAGCTTTTTGGGACAGGGGGCGAGCACTGAAGCTTTCTTT.

The genes are TRBV6-5 and TRBJ1-5; tentatively, D is TRBD1 (5 bases). The CDR3 contains 14 residues. Between the trimmed V and J ends, which lost 6 bases and 0 bases, there was a span of 9 bases. Per germline, CDR1 MNHEY and CDR2 SVGAGI. The CDR3 sequence is CASSRDSSNQPQHF. CDR3 sequence (DNA): TGTGCCAGCAGCAGAGACAGTAGCAATCAGCCCCAGCATTTT.

V and J are TRBV4-1 and TRBJ1-6; D possibly corresponds to TRBD1 (5 bases). CDR3 length: 16 amino acids. Trimming took off 0 bases at V and 7 bases at J, with 13 bases between the two ends. The V gene's germline CDR1 is MGHRA and CDR2 YSYEKL. The CDR3 spells CASSQDRQGRNSPLHF. Here the CDR3 DNA reads TGCGCCAGCAGCCAAGATCGTCAGGGACGGAATTCACCCCTCCACTTT.

The chain combines TRBV6-1 with TRBJ1-2, with 9 bases identical to TRBD1. The CDR3 consists of 14 residues. CDR1 MNHNS and CDR2 SASEGT come from the germline V gene. V was clipped by 4 bases and J by 8 bases; unmatched bases: 8. CDR3 region: CASSGGTGNGGYTF. The CDR3, as DNA: TGTGCCAGCAGTGGTGGGACAGGGAATGGCGGCTACACCTTC.

This CDR3 reads CASSPGTSGSRSYNEQFF. CDR3 nucleotides: TGTGCCAGCAGCCCTGGGACTAGCGGGAGTCGATCCTACAATGAGCAGTTCTTC. The chain has TRBV7-9 and TRBJ2-1; 14 nucleotides line up with TRBD2. Trimming removed 5 bases from V and 1 base from J; junction bases left unmatched: 7. CDR3 length: 18 amino acids. Germline CDR1 is SEHNR and CDR2 is FQNEAQ (reference sequence).

The chain joins TRBV5-1 to TRBJ2-3, with a tentative D call TRBD2 (6 bases). Germline lookup yields CDR1 SGHRS and CDR2 YFSETQ. CDR3 length equals 14 residues. V was trimmed by 4 bases and J by 2 bases, leaving 11 bases between them. The CDR3 sequence: CASSRSGSTDTQYF. CDR3 coding DNA: TGCGCCAGCAGCCGGAGCGGGTCCACAGATACGCAGTATTTT.

The rearrangement joins TRBV5-4 to TRBJ2-2; TRBD1 matches 10 bases. Germline CDR1 is SGHNT and CDR2 is YYREEE (reference sequence). This CDR3 contains 18 residues. The J segment lost 2 bases and the V segment lost 3 bases, leaving 10 bases of the junction unmatched. CDR3 region: CASSSARDRGPNTGELFF. Here the CDR3 DNA reads TGTGCCAGCAGCTCAGCCCGGGACAGGGGACCTAACACCGGGGAGCTGTTTTTT. The variable domain in full, completed from reference TRBV5-4 and TRBJ2-2, reads ETGVTQSPTHLIKTRGQQVTLRCSSQSGHNTVSWYQQALGQGPQFIFQYYREEENGRGNFPPRFSGLQFPNYSSELNVNALELDDSALYLCASSSARDRGPNTGELFFGEGSRLTVL.

This chain connects TRBV29-1 to TRBJ2-2, with D tentatively TRBD2 (5 bases). The germline gives CDR1 SQVTM, CDR2 ANQGSEA. There are 15 residues in the CDR3. Trimming pared 5 bases from V and 0 bases from J, leaving 13 bases between. CDR3 sequence: CSVWSRTSNTGELFF. The CDR3 DNA reads as TGCAGCGTTTGGTCCCGGACTTCGAACACCGGGGAGCTGTTTTTT.

This clone has more than one count but fewer than ten. As DNA, the CDR3 is TGTGCCAGCTCACAGGGAATATCTCTTTGGGCTTTCTTT. Residues: CASSQGISLWAFF. V gene TRBV2 combines with J gene TRBJ1-1, with D possibly TRBD1 on 6 matching bases. The CDR3 extends over 13 amino acids. Looked up from germline, CDR1 is SNHLY and CDR2 is FYNNEI. Trimming pared 8 bases from V and 11 bases from J, leaving 21 bases between.

By frequency in the sample, this clone is medium-sized (0.01 to 0.1%). The chain uses TRBV7-3 and TRBJ2-1; 11 bases agree with TRBD2. Germline CDR1 SGHTA, CDR2 FQGTGA. This CDR3 contains 19 residues. The V gene end was trimmed by 1 base and the J gene end by 3 bases; junction bases not matched to a gene: 11. CDR3 region: CASSLIGLAGVRNYNEQFF. CDR3 sequence (DNA): TGTGCCAGCAGCTTAATTGGACTAGCGGGCGTACGAAACTACAATGAGCAGTTCTTC.

J is TRBJ2-3 and V is TRBV6-5, with D perhaps TRBD1 (7 bases). This CDR3 region has 16 residues. The ends were cut back, 2 bases at V and 3 bases at J, with 15 bases in the middle. The germline V gene has CDR1 MNHEY and CDR2 SVGAGI. The CDR3, as DNA: TGTGCCAGCAGTTACACCCCAGGGGGGCAGACAGATACGCAGTATTTT. Protein product: CASSYTPGGQTDTQYF.

This clone was seen only a few times. CDR3 protein: CASSRNRVNTEAFF. CDR3 nucleotide sequence: TGTGCCAGCAGCCGAAACAGGGTGAACACTGAAGCTTTCTTT. The chain uses TRBV7-2 and TRBJ1-1; D might be TRBD1 (6 bases). The CDR3 has 14 amino acids. Trimming removed 5 bases at V and 0 bases at J, with 10 bases between. In germline, CDR1 is SGHTA, CDR2 FQGNSA.

The V call is TRBV28, the J call TRBJ2-5; TRBD1 agrees at 8 bases. V was pared by 8 bases and J by 3 bases, with 11 bases of the junction left unmatched. CDR1 is MDHEN, CDR2 SYDVKM, per germline. CDR3 length equals 15 residues. In DNA form, the CDR3 reads TGTGCCAGCTCTCCTCCCTGGACAGGGAAAGAGACCCAGTACTTC. It encodes CASSPPWTGKETQYF.

This chain links TRBV14 with TRBJ1-1; D is unresolved. CDR1 and CDR2 from the germline V gene are SGHDN and FVKESK. Trimming removed 1 base from V and 5 bases from J, with 14 bases in between. The CDR3 consists of 15 residues. The CDR3, as DNA: TGTGCCAGCAGCCAAGCTCGGGGAACCGGGACTGAAGCTTTCTTT. Encoded protein: CASSQARGTGTEAFF.

This clone has just one count. The rearrangement uses TRBV5-6 and TRBJ1-2, with D unresolved. V was clipped by 0 bases and J by 5 bases, with 11 bases between them. Germline V gene data show CDR1 as SGHDT and CDR2 as YYEEEE. The CDR3 length is 14 residues. CDR3 region: CASSLGAGTYGYTF. For the CDR3, the DNA is TGTGCCAGCAGCTTGGGGGCAGGAACTTATGGCTACACCTTC.

The rearrangement joins TRBV7-2 to TRBJ2-5, with 10 bases lining up with TRBD2. The V gene end was trimmed by 3 bases and the J gene end by 5 bases; junction bases not matched to a gene: 6. Germline CDR1 reads SGHTA; CDR2 reads FQGNSA. This CDR3 region has 15 residues. CDR3 in amino acids: CASSLTSGGGETQYF. Here the CDR3 DNA reads TGTGCCAGCAGCTTGACAAGCGGGGGGGGTGAGACCCAGTACTTC.

The chain employs TRBV19 and TRBJ2-1, with 11 bases fitting TRBD2. Per the germline V gene, CDR1 is LNHDA and CDR2 is SQIVND (reference sequence). This CDR3 spans 15 amino acids. V shed 4 bases, J shed 9 bases, and the junction held 8 bases outside the gene matches. Here the CDR3 reads CASSSGSGRAGEQFF. CDR3 bases: TGTGCCAGTAGTAGTGGTAGCGGGAGGGCGGGTGAGCAGTTCTTC.

This chain's CDR3 is CASSNTDTGRYEQYF. CDR3 DNA: TGCGCCAGCAGCAATACTGATACAGGGCGGTACGAGCAGTACTTC. V and J are TRBV5-1 and TRBJ2-7; possibly TRBD1 for D (6 bases). The CDR3 totals 15 residues. The germline V gene encodes CDR1 SGHRS and CDR2 YFSETQ. V lost 4 bases to trimming and J lost 4 bases, with 18 bases between them.

V is TRBV29-1 and J is TRBJ1-1; TRBD1 might be the D (5 bases). CDR1 and CDR2 (germline): SQVTM, ANQGSEA. The CDR3 spans 14 residues. Trimming removed 7 bases at V and 4 bases at J, with 19 bases between. As DNA, the CDR3 is TGCAGCGCTGAGGGTAGGAGGGGTACCACTGAAGCTTTCTTT. This encodes CSAEGRRGTTEAFF.

This clone showed up just once. V is TRBV9 and J is TRBJ2-7; D is tentatively TRBD1 or TRBD2 (5 bases each). Trimming shortened V by 2 bases and J by 4 bases, and 16 bases separated the two germline ends. The CDR3 extends over 15 amino acids. In germline, CDR1 is SGDLS, CDR2 YYNGEE. The CDR3 DNA reads as TGTGCCAGCAGCGTCGGATGGGGGATCCCATACGAGCAGTACTTC. Translating it yields CASSVGWGIPYEQYF.

The CDR3 DNA reads as TGCGCCAGCAGCCCGTGGGGAGATTACGGAGGAAACACCATATATTTT. Translated, it gives CASSPWGDYGGNTIYF. V usage is TRBV5-1 and J usage is TRBJ1-3, with D unclear. This CDR3 region has 16 residues. Germline V gene sequence: CDR1 SGHRS, CDR2 YFSETQ. Between the trimmed V and J ends, which lost 4 bases and 4 bases, there was a span of 18 bases.

The chain combines TRBV19 with TRBJ2-3; possibly TRBD2 for D (5 bases). Deletions cut 6 bases from V and 2 bases from J, with 9 bases between. Looked up from germline, CDR1 is LNHDA and CDR2 is SQIVND (reference sequence). The CDR3 totals 13 residues. The CDR3 nucleotides read TGTGCCAGTAGATCCCGGGACACAGATACGCAGTATTTT. It is translated as CASRSRDTDTQYF.

This clone was observed a single time. This chain joins TRBV7-3 and TRBJ2-3; D unresolved. This CDR3 has 14 residues. V lost 2 bases to trimming and J lost 6 bases, with 12 bases between them. Germline lookup yields CDR1 SGHTA and CDR2 FQGTGA. CDR3 sequence: CASSLAVVADTQYF. Here the CDR3 DNA reads TGTGCCAGCAGCTTAGCGGTAGTGGCGGATACGCAGTATTTT.

V usage is TRBV5-6 and J usage is TRBJ2-7; the D is unclear. The V and J ends lost 0 bases and 4 bases respectively, with 2 bases between them. From germline, CDR1 is SGHDT and CDR2 YYEEEE. The CDR3 extends over 11 amino acids. DNA of the CDR3: TGTGCCAGCAGCTTGGCGTACGAGCAGTACTTC. Translated, it gives CASSLAYEQYF.

V is TRBV4-1 and J is TRBJ2-3; D possibly corresponds to TRBD1 (5 bases). The CDR3 runs to 17 residues. Germline assignment: CDR1 MGHRA and CDR2 YSYEKL. The ends were cut back, 1 base at V and 6 bases at J, with 20 bases in the middle. The CDR3 region is CASSQARGQGGVDTQYF. DNA of the CDR3: TGCGCCAGCAGCCAAGCTAGGGGCCAGGGTGGTGTCGATACGCAGTATTTT.

This clone was counted only a few times. The J gene is TRBJ2-3, the V gene TRBV2, with 9 bases identical to TRBD1. Germline assignment: CDR1 SNHLY and CDR2 FYNNEI. V was clipped by 6 bases and J by 4 bases; unmatched bases: 8. The CDR3 runs 15 residues. The CDR3 DNA sequence: TGTGCCAGCAGGGGACAGGGAATGGGCGCAGATACGCAGTATTTT. This gives the protein CASRGQGMGADTQYF.